A selection of T cell receptor beta chains follows, all from one sample in a study of cytomegalovirus exposure and HLA in healthy donors. Libraries were prepared by immunoSEQ multiplex PCR; TCRdb keeps only in-frame clonotypes and omits some of them. The table has roughly 170,000 clones, approximately 84% seen once. The sample was PBMCs. The receptors were gathered from a woman under 30 in good health and CMV-seropositive. The CDR3 runs from the conserved cysteine through the conserved F or W. D genes are given only for firm matches. Rows may omit the clone size; those that give it use once, few, many or a size class.

j_call	d_call	clone_size	v_call	cdr3_nt	cdr3_aa
TRBJ1-5	TRBD1	.	TRBV2	TGTGCCAGCTCTGACGGGACAGGGTCTTTTCAGCCCCAGCATTTT	CASSDGTGSFQPQHF
TRBJ1-6	TRBD1	.	TRBV9	TGTGCCAGCAGCGTGGGGGACAGGGCGAATTCACCCCTCCACTTT	CASSVGDRANSPLHF
TRBJ2-1	TRBD2	.	TRBV13	TGTGCCAGCAGCGAACTAGCGGGGGGACCCTACAATGAGCAGTTCTTC	CASSELAGGPYNEQFF
TRBJ1-5	.	.	TRBV7-8	TGTGCCAGCAGCGGCCAGGGGTCCAATCAGCCCCAGCATTTT	CASSGQGSNQPQHF
TRBJ1-1	TRBD1	.	TRBV6-5	TGTGCCAGCAGTTCGGACCCAGGACAGGCATTCACTGAAGCTTTCTTT	CASSSDPGQAFTEAFF
TRBJ1-2	.	.	TRBV6-1	TGTGCCAGCAGTGAAACTCGGGATGGCTACACCTTC	CASSETRDGYTF
TRBJ1-2	.	.	TRBV4-3	TGCGCCAGCAGCCAAGTTCCCGGGGTCGGGGACTATGGCTACACCTTC	CASSQVPGVGDYGYTF
TRBJ1-1	TRBD1	.	TRBV25-1	TGTGCCAGCAGTGCTCTCATGCCCCCAGGGGGAAACACTGAAGCTTTCTTT	CASSALMPPGGNTEAFF
TRBJ2-7	.	few	TRBV7-9	TGTGCCAGCAGCTCAAAGGGTACTAGTGCTAACGAGCAGTACTTC	CASSSKGTSANEQYF
TRBJ2-5	.	.	TRBV10-1	TGCGCCAGCAGTGGTCAATCTGGGGGGCAAGAGACCCAGTACTTC	CASSGQSGGQETQYF
TRBJ1-2	.	.	TRBV10-3	TGTGCCATCAGTGACGGGGAGGATGGCTACACCTTC	CAISDGEDGYTF
TRBJ2-2	TRBD1	.	TRBV29-1	TGCAGCGTTGAAGCCGGGACAGCCCACACCGGGGAGCTGTTTTTT	CSVEAGTAHTGELFF
TRBJ2-2	TRBD2	few	TRBV19	TGTGCCAGTAGTATAAGCGGGGTCGTCCACGGGGAGCTGTTTTTT	CASSISGVVHGELFF
TRBJ1-3	.	.	TRBV9	TGTGCCAGCAGCGTAGACGCCGGACAGGGAAACACCATATATTTT	CASSVDAGQGNTIYF
TRBJ2-5	.	.	TRBV15	TGTGCCACCAGCGGCGATAACAGGGTACAGACCCAGTACTTC	CATSGDNRVQTQYF
TRBJ1-4	TRBD1	.	TRBV5-6	TGTGCCAGCAGCTTGCGGACAGGGGGTAAAGAAAAACTGTTTTTT	CASSLRTGGKEKLFF
TRBJ1-6	TRBD1	.	TRBV7-9	TGTGCCAGCAGCTTACAGGGACAGGGTAATTCACCCCTCCACTTT	CASSLQGQGNSPLHF
TRBJ2-7	TRBD1	.	TRBV15	TGTGCCACCAGCGAGGACAGGAACTACGAGCAGTACTTC	CATSEDRNYEQYF
TRBJ2-7	.	few	TRBV2	TGTGCCAGCAGTCCGGTCCCTAAGGAGCAGTACTTC	CASSPVPKEQYF
TRBJ2-3	.	.	TRBV19	TGTGCCAGTTCAGGGTCCGGGGATACGCAGTATTTT	CASSGSGDTQYF
TRBJ2-7	.	.	TRBV5-6	TGTGCCAGCAGCCGGGGGTCCCACTTCTACGAGCAGTACTTC	CASSRGSHFYEQYF
TRBJ1-1	TRBD1	.	TRBV5-1	TGCGCCAGCAGCGCGGGACAGGGGCAATGGTTGATGAACACTGAAGCTTTCTTT	CASSAGQGQWLMNTEAFF
TRBJ2-1	TRBD1	.	TRBV7-6	TGTGCCAGCAGCTCAGGGGGACCCTACAATGAGCAGTTCTTC	CASSSGGPYNEQFF
TRBJ1-5	.	.	TRBV6-6	TGTGCCAGCAGTTACGAGGAGGACAGTATTCAGCCCCAGCATTTT	CASSYEEDSIQPQHF
TRBJ2-7	TRBD2	.	TRBV5-1	TGCGCCAGCAGCTTTGGAGCGGGGGGCCCTTCCTACGAGCAGTACTTC	CASSFGAGGPSYEQYF
TRBJ2-3	.	.	TRBV2	TGTGCCAGCAGTGGCGGGACCACAGATACGCAGTATTTT	CASSGGTTDTQYF
TRBJ2-1	TRBD2	.	TRBV7-2	TGTGCCAGCAGCTTATATACTAGCGGGGGGTATGAGCAGTTCTTC	CASSLYTSGGYEQFF
TRBJ2-1	.	.	TRBV10-2	TGCGCCAGCAGTGAGCGGTACAATGAGCAGTTCTTC	CASSERYNEQFF
TRBJ2-3	.	.	TRBV5-6	TGTGCCAGCAGCTCGAATCCACTACTTTCGTATACGCAGTATTTT	CASSSNPLLSYTQYF
TRBJ2-2	TRBD2	many	TRBV15	TGTGCCACCAGTCTAACTAGCGGGGGGGCCGAGGCCGGGGAGCTGTTTTTT	CATSLTSGGAEAGELFF
TRBJ2-5	TRBD1	.	TRBV5-1	TGCGCCAGCAGCTTGGAGGGGGCCCAAGAGACCCAGTACTTC	CASSLEGAQETQYF
TRBJ2-3	TRBD2	.	TRBV9	TGTGCCAGCAGCACACTAGCGGGGGCCCTCACAGATACGCAGTATTTT	CASSTLAGALTDTQYF
TRBJ1-1	.	.	TRBV4-1	TGCGCCAGCAGCCAAGCCCTGGCCAGCAGCGGCACTGAAGCTTTCTTT	CASSQALASSGTEAFF
TRBJ2-1	.	.	TRBV29-1	TGCAGCGTGGGGGGCTCCTACAATGAGCAGTTCTTC	CSVGGSYNEQFF
TRBJ2-7	TRBD1	.	TRBV18	TGTGCCAGCTCACCCCAGACCGGGACAGGCAGTAGGGAGCAGTACTTC	CASSPQTGTGSREQYF
TRBJ1-6	TRBD1	few	TRBV7-6	TGTGCCAGCAGCTTAAAGGGACAGGGAAATTCACCCCTCCACTTT	CASSLKGQGNSPLHF